These T cell receptor beta chains were read from a single sample in a study of blood T cell repertoires in COVID-19. The repertoire was sequenced with immunoSEQ multiplex PCR; TCRdb's copy has only in-frame clones and lacks some. The table has fewer than 350,000 clones, roughly 87% seen once. The material sequenced was peripheral blood. The origin of the receptors is a man aged 18-30 years with active or convalescent COVID-19. Both conserved end residues are part of each CDR3. A D gene is named only where the DNA matches it firmly. Only some rows state a clone size, as once, few, many or a class for expanded clones.

d_call,j_call,v_call,clone_size,cdr3_aa,cdr3_nt
-,TRBJ1-5,TRBV10-3,-,CAISVKGPEGNQPQHF,TGTGCCATCAGTGTCAAGGGGCCTGAGGGCAATCAGCCCCAGCATTTT
TRBD1,TRBJ2-1,TRBV19,-,CASSMRTGLDNEQFF,TGTGCCAGTAGTATGAGGACAGGGCTGGACAATGAGCAGTTCTTC
TRBD2,TRBJ2-1,TRBV5-1,-,CASSLWASGYNEQFF,TGCGCCAGCAGCTTGTGGGCTAGCGGATACAATGAGCAGTTCTTC
-,TRBJ1-5,TRBV6-5,-,CASTPAGNQPQHF,TGTGCCAGCACCCCCGCAGGCAATCAGCCCCAGCATTTT
TRBD1,TRBJ1-3,TRBV5-4,-,CASATHPGQPYF,TGTGCCAGCGCAACCCATCCGGGACAGCCATATTTT
TRBD1,TRBJ1-1,TRBV5-4,-,CASSPGTGGFEAFF,TGTGCCAGCAGCCCCGGGACAGGGGGATTTGAAGCTTTCTTT
-,TRBJ2-7,TRBV10-3,-,CAISDGGSWNEQYF,TGTGCCATCAGTGACGGAGGCTCCTGGAACGAGCAGTACTTC
-,TRBJ1-4,TRBV6-5,-,CASSSRQFNEKLFF,TGTGCCAGCAGTTCAAGACAGTTTAATGAAAAACTGTTTTTT
-,TRBJ1-1,TRBV9,-,CASSVDAGWENTEAFF,TGTGCCAGCAGCGTAGATGCAGGGTGGGAGAACACTGAAGCTTTCTTT
-,TRBJ1-5,TRBV4-3,-,CASSQELGGNQPQHF,TGCGCCAGCAGCCAAGAACTCGGGGGCAATCAGCCCCAGCATTTT
-,TRBJ2-5,TRBV3-1/TRBV3-2,-,CASSHRDAQGETQYF,TGTGCCAGCAGCCATCGGGATGCCCAGGGGGAGACCCAGTACTTC
-,TRBJ1-5,TRBV5-8,-,CASSPNRSTGWRQPQHF,TGTGCCAGCAGCCCCAACCGTTCTACAGGGTGGAGGCAGCCCCAGCATTTT
-,TRBJ1-5,TRBV7-9,-,CASSPGISLDQPQHF,TGTGCCAGCAGCCCGGGGATTTCCCTCGATCAGCCCCAGCATTTT
-,TRBJ1-1,TRBV7-9,-,CASSLFPGLNTEAFF,TGTGCCAGCAGCTTATTCCCAGGGCTGAACACTGAAGCTTTCTTT
-,TRBJ1-4,TRBV19,-,CARHRGSGELATNEKLFF,TGTGCGCGACACAGAGGGAGTGGGGAACTTGCAACTAATGAAAAACTGTTTTTT
-,TRBJ2-7,TRBV4-1,-,CASSRATVTSYEQYF,TGCGCCAGCAGCCGCGCGACAGTGACCTCCTACGAGCAGTACTTC
-,TRBJ1-2,TRBV18,-,CASSPQRSDYGYTF,TGTGCCAGCTCACCCCAACGGAGCGACTATGGCTACACCTTC
-,TRBJ2-1,TRBV7-6,-,CASSFQRQSNEQFF,TGTGCCAGCAGCTTCCAAAGACAGTCCAATGAGCAGTTCTTC
-,TRBJ1-5,TRBV18,few,CASSPPIGQPQHF,TGTGCCAGCTCACCACCGATCGGGCAGCCCCAGCATTTT
-,TRBJ1-1,TRBV5-4,-,CASSEDSLMNTEAFF,TGTGCCAGCAGCGAGGACAGTTTGATGAACACTGAAGCTTTCTTT
TRBD1,TRBJ1-2,TRBV5-6,-,CASSSQSRDSPDGYTF,TGTGCCAGCAGCTCCCAATCCCGGGACAGCCCTGATGGCTACACCTTC
TRBD2,TRBJ2-7,TRBV3-1/TRBV3-2,-,CASSQDDWASGGHEQYF,TGTGCCAGCAGCCAAGATGATTGGGCTAGCGGGGGTCACGAGCAGTACTTC
TRBD2,TRBJ2-4,TRBV5-6,-,CASSLGLAGGKNIQYF,TGTGCCAGCAGCTTGGGACTAGCGGGGGGCAAAAACATTCAGTACTTC
-,TRBJ2-2,TRBV9,-,CASSVAGVTGELFF,TGTGCCAGCAGCGTAGCCGGGGTTACCGGGGAGCTGTTTTTT
-,TRBJ1-2,TRBV19,few,CATNHWEGRHGYTF,TGTGCCACAAACCACTGGGAGGGAAGACATGGCTACACCTTC
-,TRBJ1-5,TRBV6-2/TRBV6-3,-,CASSSGASNQPQHF,TGTGCCAGCAGCTCAGGGGCGTCCAATCAGCCCCAGCATTTT
TRBD2,TRBJ2-3,TRBV24-1,-,CATSDFAGGVSTDTQYF,TGTGCCACCAGTGATTTCGCGGGGGGGGTGTCAACAGATACGCAGTATTTT
TRBD2,TRBJ2-5,TRBV6-2/TRBV6-3,-,CASSSPGGLAIRETQYF,TGTGCCAGCAGTTCACCGGGGGGACTAGCGATTCGGGAGACCCAGTACTTC
TRBD1,TRBJ1-1,TRBV9,-,CASSGLTGEAFF,TGTGCCAGCAGCGGCTTGACAGGGGAGGCTTTCTTT
-,TRBJ2-7,TRBV27,-,CASSPQGHHRHPYEGQYF,TGTGCCAGCAGCCCCCAGGGACACCACCGACACCCCTACGAGGGGCAGTACTTC
-,TRBJ1-1,TRBV9,-,CASSVVVNTEAFF,TGTGCCAGCAGCGTAGTCGTAAACACTGAAGCTTTCTTT
-,TRBJ2-3,TRBV7-9,-,CASSPGTGGRGATDTQYF,TGTGCCAGCAGCCCAGGGACTGGGGGTAGAGGGGCCACAGATACGCAGTATTTT
-,TRBJ1-1,TRBV9,-,CASSVASNTEAFF,TGTGCCAGCAGCGTAGCTTCGAACACTGAAGCTTTCTTT
TRBD2,TRBJ2-1,TRBV19,-,CASSTGLAGAPRYNEQFF,TGTGCCAGTAGTACGGGACTAGCGGGGGCGCCCCGCTACAATGAGCAGTTCTTC
-,TRBJ1-2,TRBV11-2,-,CASSFGFSNYGYTF,TGTGCCAGCAGCTTCGGGTTTTCAAACTATGGCTACACCTTC
-,TRBJ1-1,TRBV14,-,CASSQDGQLNTEAFF,TGTGCCAGCAGCCAAGATGGGCAGCTCAACACTGAAGCTTTCTTT
TRBD1,TRBJ2-3,TRBV10-1,-,CASSADRQKGRSTDTQYF,TGCGCCAGCAGTGCGGACAGGCAGAAGGGTCGGAGCACAGATACGCAGTATTTT
-,TRBJ1-6,TRBV7-2,-,CASSLDILYNSPLHF,TGTGCCAGCAGCTTAGATATTTTGTATAATTCACCCCTCCACTTT
TRBD1,TRBJ1-6,TRBV10-3,-,CAISTQQGANSPLHF,TGTGCCATCAGTACCCAACAGGGGGCTAATTCACCCCTCCACTTT
-,TRBJ1-2,TRBV5-5,-,CASSSRGGYTF,TGTGCCAGCAGCTCTCGCGGGGGCTACACCTTC
TRBD1,TRBJ2-1,TRBV13,-,CASSEGQGTYNEQFF,TGTGCCAGCAGCGAGGGACAGGGGACCTACAATGAGCAGTTCTTC
-,TRBJ2-1,TRBV7-9,-,CASSFGDFDEQFF,TGTGCCAGCAGCTTTGGGGACTTCGATGAGCAGTTCTTC